These 23 T cell receptor beta chains were all obtained from the same sample, sequenced in a study of blood T cell repertoires in COVID-19. Here immunoSEQ multiplex PCR was the method, and the copy in TCRdb shows in-frame clones only, minus some. The data hold 95,000 or so clones, with around nine tenths observed a single time. Sequences were obtained from peripheral blood. These receptors were obtained from a woman aged 70 to 79 with acute or convalescent COVID-19.

J is TRBJ1-1 and V is TRBV28; TRBD1 might be the D (5 bases). Trimming took off 6 bases at V and 5 bases at J, with 19 bases between the two ends. The CDR3 spans 15 residues. Germline values: CDR1 MDHEN, CDR2 SYDVKM. The CDR3 nucleotides are TGTGCCAGCAGCCACGGGGGAGTCGGGGCTACTGAAGCTTTCTTT. Its translation is CASSHGGVGATEAFF.

The chain recombines TRBV28 with TRBJ1-4; D call uncertain. V lost 6 bases, J lost 10 bases, and 15 bases lay in between. CDR3 length equals 13 residues. Germline CDR1 reads MDHEN; CDR2 reads SYDVKM. In DNA, the CDR3 is TGTGCCAGCAGCACCCCTGCTGAGGGAAAACTGTTTTTT. Translation gives CASSTPAEGKLFF. Full variable domain (outside the CDR3, taken from reference TRBV28 and TRBJ1-4): DVKVTQSSRYLVKRTGEKVFLECVQDMDHENMFWYRQDPGLGLRLIYFSYDVKMKEKGDIPEGYSVSREKKERFSLILESASTNQTSMYLCASSTPAEGKLFFGSGTQLSVL.

The chain is built from TRBV6-6 and TRBJ1-5; 8 nucleotides agree with TRBD1. The CDR3 has 13 amino acids. Germline V gives CDR1 MNHNY, CDR2 SVGAGI (reference sequence). V lost 7 bases, J lost 5 bases, and 4 bases stayed unmatched. CDR3 in amino acids: CASKTGGYQPQHF. CDR3 in DNA: TGTGCCAGCAAAACAGGGGGGTATCAGCCCCAGCATTTT.

V usage is TRBV3-1 (or the pseudogene TRBV3-2) and J usage is TRBJ2-3, with TRBD2 matching over 8 bases. This CDR3 has 15 amino acids. The germline gives CDR1 LGHDT, CDR2 YNNKEL (reference sequence). V lost 6 bases to trimming and J lost 6 bases; unmatched junction nucleotides: 11. The CDR3 here is CASRNSGAPADTQYF. The CDR3 DNA is TGTGCCAGCAGAAATAGCGGGGCCCCGGCTGATACGCAGTATTTT.

The chain uses TRBV4-1 and TRBJ2-3, with 15 nucleotides matching TRBD2. Trimming at V came to 4 bases and at J to 4 bases, leaving 6 bases not matched to a gene. The CDR3 runs 17 residues. CDR1 is MGHRA, CDR2 YSYEKL, per germline. The chain's CDR3 is CASSPGLAGGPPDTQYF. The CDR3, as DNA: TGCGCCAGCAGCCCGGGACTAGCGGGAGGACCGCCAGATACGCAGTATTTT.

Here the CDR3 reads CASSVKAFSTQETQYF. The CDR3 DNA follows: TGTGCCAGCAGTGTTAAAGCCTTTAGCACTCAAGAGACCCAGTACTTC. This chain links TRBV2 with TRBJ2-5; D unresolved. Trimming took off 4 bases at V and 2 bases at J, with 17 bases between the two ends. The CDR3 has 16 residues. Germline V gene data show CDR1 as SNHLY and CDR2 as FYNNEI. Supplemented by reference TRBV2 and TRBJ2-5, the full variable domain reads EPEVTQTPSHQVTQMGQEVILRCVPISNHLYFYWYRQILGQKVEFLVSFYNNEISEKSEIFDDQFSVERPDGSNFTLKIRSTKLEDSAMYFCASSVKAFSTQETQYFGPGTRLLVL.

The chain employs TRBV13 and TRBJ2-7; 7 nucleotides align to TRBD2. J was trimmed by 3 bases and V by 3 bases; bases with no gene match: 8. This CDR3 spans 15 amino acids. Germline CDR1 is PRHDT and CDR2 is FYEKMQ (reference sequence). In nucleotides, the CDR3 is TGTGCCAGCAGCTTTCGGGACTACGCCATCTACGAGCAGTACGTC. This translates into CASSFRDYAIYEQYV.

This chain connects TRBV14 to TRBJ1-2; 9 bases fit TRBD1. The CDR3 length is 15 residues. The trim removed 4 bases at V and 4 bases at J, leaving 7 bases unmatched. Per the germline V gene, CDR1 is SGHDN and CDR2 is FVKESK. The CDR3 loop is CASSPGQGLPYGYTF. The CDR3 region has the DNA TGTGCCAGCAGCCCGGGACAGGGCCTCCCCTATGGCTACACCTTC.

The CDR3 DNA reads as TGTGCCACCAGTGACATGGGACAGGGGATTACCGGGGAGCTGTTTTTT. Protein: CATSDMGQGITGELFF. This chain connects TRBV24-1 to TRBJ2-2, with 10 bases identical to TRBD1. Losses at the gene ends were 4 bases for V and 5 bases for J; bases not matched to a gene: 6. The CDR3 covers 16 residues. CDR1 and CDR2 from the germline V gene are KGHDR and SFDVKD.

V usage is TRBV20-1 and J usage is TRBJ2-7; TRBD2 might be the D (7 bases). Trimming took 3 bases from V and 0 from J, leaving 12 bases between them. CDR1 is DFQATT, CDR2 SNEGSKA, per germline (reference sequence). CDR3 length equals 14 residues. CDR3 in DNA: TGCAGTGCTAGTAGGGGGGGTGGCTCCTACGAGCAGTACGTC. The encoded protein is CSASRGGGSYEQYV.

The V gene is TRBV7-6, the J gene TRBJ2-3, with a possible D match to TRBD1 (6 bases). This CDR3 has 16 residues. Trimming shortened V by 5 bases and J by 3 bases, and 18 bases separated the two germline ends. Germline values: CDR1 SGHVS, CDR2 FNYEAQ. The CDR3 region is CASSEGVAYFTDTQYF. In DNA form, the CDR3 reads TGTGCCAGCAGCGAGGGGGTAGCTTATTTTACAGATACGCAGTATTTT.

V and J are TRBV15 and TRBJ1-5; D gene ambiguous. Trimming took 5 bases from V and 3 from J, leaving 11 bases between them. The V gene's germline CDR1 is LNHNV and CDR2 YYDKDF (reference sequence). This CDR3 is built from 14 residues. The CDR3 DNA reads as TGTGCCACCAGCCCTGGAGTAGCCAATCAGCCCCAGCATTTT. Encoded protein: CATSPGVANQPQHF.

The chain links TRBV5-6 to TRBJ2-3; the match to TRBD1 covers 7 bases. This CDR3 has 16 residues. V shed 3 bases and J 0 bases; nucleotides not matched to a gene: 7. Germline lookup yields CDR1 SGHDT and CDR2 YYEEEE. The CDR3 DNA reads as TGTGCCAGCAGCTCGCTGAGGGGGCGCAGCACAGATACGCAGTATTTT. This codes for CASSSLRGRSTDTQYF.

CDR3 protein: CASSRLAGHYEQYF. Here the CDR3 DNA reads TGTGCCAGCAGCCGACTAGCGGGCCACTACGAGCAGTACTTC. The gene calls are TRBV2 and TRBJ2-7; 10 nucleotides agree with TRBD2. CDR3 length: 14 residues. Germline-derived CDR1 and CDR2 are SNHLY and FYNNEI. J lost 3 bases, V lost 6 bases, and 5 bases had no gene match.

This clone has more than one count but fewer than ten. The rearrangement uses TRBV6-5 and TRBJ1-1; 7 bases are a match to TRBD1. This CDR3 has 14 amino acids. CDR1 MNHEY and CDR2 SVGAGI come from the germline V gene. The V and J ends lost 8 bases and 1 base, in that order; junction bases with no gene match: 7. The CDR3 coding sequence is TGTGCCAGCTCCGACAGGGATTCGAACACTGAAGCTTTCTTT. This encodes CASSDRDSNTEAFF.

The chain carries TRBV2 and TRBJ1-1; D is unclear. This CDR3 spans 14 amino acids. V shed 6 bases and J shed 1 base, with 12 bases lying between them. Germline CDR1 reads SNHLY; CDR2 reads FYNNEI. The CDR3 sequence: CASRGDLANTEAFF. DNA of the CDR3: TGTGCCAGCAGGGGTGACCTAGCGAACACTGAAGCTTTCTTT. Drawing the rest from reference TRBV2 and TRBJ1-1, the complete variable domain is EPEVTQTPSHQVTQMGQEVILRCVPISNHLYFYWYRQILGQKVEFLVSFYNNEISEKSEIFDDQFSVERPDGSNFTLKIRSTKLEDSAMYFCASRGDLANTEAFFGQGTRLTVV.

The CDR3 loop is CASSPNSGGYNEQFF. The CDR3 DNA reads TGTGCCAGCAGTCCAAATAGCGGAGGTTACAATGAGCAGTTCTTC. V gene TRBV27 combines with J gene TRBJ2-1; D might be TRBD2 (6 bases). Trimming took off 5 bases at V and 4 bases at J, with 15 bases between the two ends. The germline V gene has CDR1 MNHEY and CDR2 SMNVEV (reference sequence). The CDR3 consists of 15 residues.

V and J are TRBV7-8 and TRBJ2-1; D remains unclear. The CDR3 is 17 amino acids. Germline V gene data show CDR1 as SGHVS and CDR2 as FQNEAQ. V lost 1 base to trimming and J lost 0 bases, with 13 bases between them. For the CDR3, the DNA is TGTGCCAGCAGCTTAGATATGAGAAGGAGCTCCTACAATGAGCAGTTCTTC. Translating it yields CASSLDMRRSSYNEQFF.

The chain uses TRBV5-1 and TRBJ2-1; D gene uncertain. V lost 0 bases, J lost 9 bases, and 7 bases lay in between. This CDR3 has 12 amino acids. The germline V gene encodes CDR1 SGHRS and CDR2 YFSETQ. The CDR3 is CASSLAVSEQFF. The CDR3 region has the DNA TGCGCCAGCAGCTTGGCGGTTAGTGAGCAGTTCTTC.

This chain connects TRBV28 to TRBJ2-7, with 13 nucleotides matching TRBD2. CDR1 and CDR2 (germline): MDHEN, SYDVKM. J gave up 9 bases and V 1 base, and 12 bases lay outside the gene matches. The CDR3 length is 17 residues. The CDR3 DNA follows: TGTGCCAGCAGTTTATATGGACTAGCGGGGGCCCGGTGGGCGCAGTACTTC. Its translation is CASSLYGLAGARWAQYF.

This clone has more than one count but fewer than ten. The chain carries TRBV11-2 and TRBJ1-1; the D is unclear. Trimming took off 3 bases at V and 6 bases at J, with 8 bases between the two ends. Germline assignment: CDR1 SGHAT and CDR2 FQNNGV. The CDR3 has 12 residues. The CDR3 is CASSFLESEAFF. DNA for the CDR3: TGTGCCAGCAGCTTCCTAGAGTCTGAAGCTTTCTTT.

The chain uses TRBV28 and TRBJ1-2; 10 nucleotides line up with TRBD1. V lost 5 bases to trimming and J lost 8 bases; unmatched junction nucleotides: 11. Germline V lookup: CDR1 MDHEN, CDR2 SYDVKM. This CDR3 is 15 amino acids long. CDR3 sequence reads: CASSKLPGTGEGYTF. CDR3 nucleotide sequence: TGTGCCAGCAGTAAACTACCGGGGACAGGGGAAGGCTACACCTTC.

This chain joins TRBV5-1 and TRBJ1-2; 7 nucleotides match TRBD1. With V trimmed by 0 bases and J by 4 bases, 6 bases remained unmatched. The CDR3 extends over 15 amino acids. Germline V gene lookup returns CDR1 SGHRS and CDR2 YFSETQ. The CDR3 DNA sequence: TGCGCCAGCAGCTTGGTAGGAGGGGGCAGCTATGGCTACACCTTC. Its translation is CASSLVGGGSYGYTF.